The present T cell receptor beta chain was sequenced within a study of TIL therapy for anti-PD-1-resistant metastatic lung cancer. Points from the study as a whole: Patients were highly selected, enriched for treatment-naive, never-smoker and oncogene-addicted cases. Compared with baseline intratumoral T cells, expanded TIL cultures were more clonal and less diverse (roughly 6% vs 31%).

This sample's time point: pre-treatment sample, taken before nivolumab and TIL therapy. Tumor tissue came from excised metastases, mostly pleural nodules or supraclavicular lymph nodes. With respect to this clone: Its specificity is unknown.

Sequencing used immunoSEQ v3. Each library reached some 2 million read pairs, or about 4.5-6.5 million at deep level. Profiled with immunoSEQ multiplex PCR; TCRdb holds only in-frame clones, not every one. The repertoire holds around 100,000 clones, approximately 65% seen once, with 10% to 11% in the top ten. The sequencing here drew on tumor tissue, taken at baseline. This sequence was found in a person between 25 and 80 years old with non-small cell lung cancer.

The CDR3: CASSQGSAGGDYGYTF. CDR3 in DNA: TGTGCCAGCAGCCAAGGGTCGGCAGGGGGCGACTATGGCTACACCTTC. The chain uses TRBV3-1 (or the pseudogene TRBV3-2) and TRBJ1-2; 8 bases fit TRBD1. Losses at the gene ends were 1 base for V and 3 bases for J; bases not matched to a gene: 7. The CDR3 length is 16 residues. The germline V gene has CDR1 LGHDT and CDR2 YNNKEL (reference sequence).